A single T cell receptor (beta chain) is shown here with its context. Method: immunoSEQ multiplex PCR; TCRdb's copy keeps in-frame clones and lacks some. This repertoire shows 150,000 to 250,000 clones, about 76% found once; its top ten account for over 5%. This sample stems from a study of blood T cell repertoires in COVID-19. This CDR3 is 17 amino acids long. With 1 base clipped from V and 3 bases from J, the junction kept 8 bases outside the gene matches. Germline CDR1 LGHNA, CDR2 YNFKEQ. The chain employs TRBV4-2 and TRBJ2-3, with 9 bases aligning to TRBD2. The clonotype was recovered from a middle-aged woman with COVID-19, enrolled during active disease. Sequencing was carried out using peripheral blood. The CDR3 coding sequence is TGTGCCAGCAGCCAAGTTGAGGCTAGCGGGAAGACAGATACGCAGTATTTT. Amino acid sequence: CASSQVEASGKTDTQYF.